The 25 T cell receptor beta chains listed next were all sequenced from one sample in a study of a mutant IDH1 vaccine in newly diagnosed glioma (TCRdb year 2021). The library was generated by the immunoSEQ multiplex PCR assay. TCRdb re-hosts the immuneACCESS table, in-frame sequences only. Its copies lack some clones; in the studies checked, an unresolved V gene accounts for under half of them, and the cause for the rest is not known. For this sample there are about 23,000 clones; roughly 92% appear just once. The top ten clonotypes cover approximately 10% of the sample. Explained via the paper, the time point label denotes: baseline, week 1 (first vaccination visit). Explained via the paper, the treatment or condition label denotes: pre-vaccination baseline after standard-of-care therapy. The source was PBMCs, collected from a glioma patient treated with radiotherapy, temozolomide or both. The source of these receptors is a man aged 25 to 40 with glioma.

The rearrangement joins TRBV5-1 to TRBJ2-4; the match to TRBD2 covers 7 bases. Germline CDR1 reads SGHRS; CDR2 reads YFSETQ. The V gene end was trimmed by 4 bases and the J gene end by 5 bases; junction bases not matched to a gene: 9. The CDR3 consists of 15 residues. CDR3 sequence reads: CASSARTSSENIQYF. DNA of the CDR3: TGCGCCAGCAGCGCCAGGACTAGTTCGGAAAACATTCAGTACTTC.

The chain joins TRBV4-2 to TRBJ2-7; D is uncertain. CDR1 is LGHNA, CDR2 YNFKEQ, per germline. The CDR3 length is 15 residues. Trimming stripped 1 base from V and 1 base from J, with 11 bases between. CDR3 loop: CASSQGAGFSYEQYF. CDR3 in DNA: TGTGCCAGCAGCCAAGGAGCCGGGTTTTCCTACGAGCAGTACTTC.

For the CDR3, the DNA is TGTGCCAGCAGTGGACACGGGAGGTTCGGCGGGGAGCTGTTTTTT. This gives the protein CASSGHGRFGGELFF. The V and J genes are TRBV6-1 and TRBJ2-2, with 7 bases lining up with TRBD2. The V segment lost 4 bases and the J segment 7 bases; nucleotides outside the gene matches: 9. From germline, CDR1 is MNHNS and CDR2 SASEGT. The CDR3 is 15 residues long.

The rearrangement links TRBV6-1 to TRBJ2-6, with no clear D. CDR1 is MNHNS, CDR2 SASEGT, per germline. The CDR3 spans 17 residues. Trimming cost V 3 bases and J 0 bases, with 12 bases left between them. The CDR3 sequence: CASSDSGGFSGANVLTF. Here the CDR3 DNA reads TGTGCCAGCAGTGATTCGGGCGGCTTCTCTGGGGCCAACGTCCTGACTTTC.

The V and J genes are TRBV4-2 and TRBJ2-1, with 7 bases lining up with TRBD2. This CDR3 contains 17 residues. V shed 0 bases and J 0 bases; nucleotides not matched to a gene: 5. Germline CDR1 is LGHNA and CDR2 is YNFKEQ. This chain's CDR3 is CASSQDSGGSSYNEQFF. CDR3 bases: TGTGCCAGCAGCCAAGATTCCGGGGGGAGCTCCTACAATGAGCAGTTCTTC.

The chain uses TRBV19 and TRBJ2-3; 8 bases agree with TRBD2. The length of the CDR3 is 14 residues. Per the germline V gene, CDR1 is LNHDA and CDR2 is SQIVND (reference sequence). The J segment lost 2 bases and the V segment lost 3 bases, leaving 1 base of the junction unmatched. CDR3 nucleotide sequence: TGTGCCAGTAGTATCGGGAGGGCCACAGATACGCAGTATTTT. Its protein product is CASSIGRATDTQYF.

The CDR3 spells CASSQETAGTQYF. The CDR3 DNA reads TGTGCCAGCAGCCAAGAGACGGCGGGGACCCAGTACTTC. The chain links TRBV7-9 to TRBJ2-5; D perhaps matches TRBD2 (5 bases). V lost 5 bases to trimming and J lost 7 bases, with 14 bases between them. The V gene's germline CDR1 is SEHNR and CDR2 FQNEAQ (reference sequence). CDR3 length: 13 residues.

The chain combines TRBV6-5 with TRBJ2-1; possibly TRBD2 for D (5 bases). The V end was cut by 6 bases, the J end by 0 bases, with 12 bases between. This CDR3 comprises 15 residues. Germline assignment: CDR1 MNHEY and CDR2 SVGAGI. CDR3 DNA: TGTGCCAGCAGGCCGGGATTCCGCTCCTACAATGAGCAGTTCTTC. Amino acids: CASRPGFRSYNEQFF.

The chain is built from TRBV30 and TRBJ1-1; D gene unclear. The germline V gene encodes CDR1 GTSNPN and CDR2 SVGIG (reference sequence). V gave up 0 bases and J gave up 0 bases, with 11 bases separating them. The CDR3 totals 15 residues. The CDR3 region has the DNA TGTGCCTGGAGTGTACGTAGACACATGAACACTGAAGCTTTCTTT. It specifies CAWSVRRHMNTEAFF.

The V call is TRBV6-5, the J call TRBJ1-1; D ambiguous. This CDR3 spans 14 amino acids. Germline V gene lookup returns CDR1 MNHEY and CDR2 SVGAGI. Trimming shortened V by 8 bases and J by 1 base, and 14 bases separated the two germline ends. CDR3 nucleotides: TGTGCCAGCCGTCAGGCAGCAGCGAACACTGAAGCTTTCTTT. Translation: CASRQAAANTEAFF.

The CDR3 bases are TGCGCCAGCAGCTTGGTCCCCGGGGCGGGTGAAAAACTGTTTTTT. The encoded protein is CASSLVPGAGEKLFF. The chain joins TRBV5-1 to TRBJ1-4; D possibly corresponds to TRBD1 (5 bases). Germline CDR1 SGHRS, CDR2 YFSETQ. CDR3 length: 15 residues. Deletions cut 0 bases from V and 7 bases from J, with 13 bases between.

This sequence joins TRBV6-5 and TRBJ1-3; tentative D call: TRBD1 (5 bases). The V gene's germline CDR1 is MNHEY and CDR2 SVGAGI. The germline V and J ends were trimmed by 4 bases and 2 bases, with 9 bases remaining between them. This CDR3 is built from 14 residues. Written as DNA, the CDR3 is TGTGCCAGCAGTTTCGGGGCGACTGGAAACACCATATATTTT. Protein: CASSFGATGNTIYF.

The J gene is TRBJ2-3, the V gene TRBV6-5, with 9 bases fitting TRBD1. The V gene's germline CDR1 is MNHEY and CDR2 SVGAGI. The CDR3 contains 16 residues. V lost 4 bases, J lost 3 bases, and 8 bases stayed unmatched. CDR3 region: CASSSSGQGSTDTQYF. In nucleotides, the CDR3 is TGTGCCAGCAGTTCTTCCGGACAGGGGTCAACAGATACGCAGTATTTT.

The V call is TRBV5-1, the J call TRBJ1-4; D uncertain. Germline loops: CDR1 SGHRS, CDR2 YFSETQ. V was cut by 6 bases and J by 6 bases, with 9 bases left in between. There are 12 residues in the CDR3. CDR3 region: CASKGLDEKLFF. The CDR3, as DNA: TGCGCCAGCAAAGGGTTGGATGAAAAACTGTTTTTT. The full variable domain, rest sourced from reference TRBV5-1 and TRBJ1-4, is KAGVTQTPRYLIKTRGQQVTLSCSPISGHRSVSWYQQTPGQGLQFLFEYFSETQRNKGNFPGRFSGRQFSNSRSEMNVSTLELGDSALYLCASKGLDEKLFFGSGTQLSVL.

The chain combines TRBV5-8 with TRBJ1-2; D is perhaps TRBD1 (6 bases). CDR1 and CDR2 (germline): SGHTS, YDEGEE. CDR3 length: 14 residues. V lost 4 bases to trimming and J lost 7 bases, with 17 bases between them. CDR3 loop: CASSLRGGLFGYTF. CDR3 DNA sequence: TGTGCCAGCAGCCTAAGGGGGGGGCTTTTTGGCTACACCTTC.

V usage is TRBV9 and J usage is TRBJ2-1; 12 bases are shared with TRBD1. From germline, CDR1 is SGDLS and CDR2 YYNGEE. The CDR3 has 18 amino acids. The V segment lost 4 bases and the J segment 2 bases; nucleotides outside the gene matches: 10. The CDR3 region has the DNA TGTGCCAGCAGCCCCGGGACAGGGGGCCCCCTTACCTACAATGAGCAGTTCTTC. This encodes CASSPGTGGPLTYNEQFF.

The chain uses TRBV9 and TRBJ1-2, with unresolved D. Germline CDR1 SGDLS, CDR2 YYNGEE. Trimming removed 4 bases at V and 1 base at J, with 20 bases between. The CDR3 is 17 amino acids. The CDR3 is CASSPIPGQTDNYGYTF. CDR3 in DNA: TGTGCCAGCAGCCCGATCCCCGGGCAGACCGATAACTATGGCTACACCTTC.

The chain combines TRBV5-1 with TRBJ2-5; D is perhaps TRBD1 (6 bases). The germline V and J ends were trimmed by 0 bases and 2 bases, with 8 bases remaining between them. The CDR3 runs 14 residues. Germline CDR1 SGHRS, CDR2 YFSETQ. CDR3 DNA: TGCGCCAGCAGCTTGGAAGGGGGTCAAGAGACCCAGTACTTC. Amino acid sequence: CASSLEGGQETQYF.

The chain joins TRBV11-2 to TRBJ2-7; unclear D gene. V shed 1 base and J shed 3 bases, with 13 bases lying between them. The length of the CDR3 is 15 residues. Germline V gene data show CDR1 as SGHAT and CDR2 as FQNNGV. CDR3 nucleotides: TGTGCCAGCAGCTTAGCTGTAGGCCCCCACTACGAGCAGTACTTC. It is translated as CASSLAVGPHYEQYF.

This chain links TRBV29-1 with TRBJ2-1; 14 bases agree with TRBD2. J lost 0 bases, V lost 2 bases, and 6 bases had no gene match. The CDR3 contains 18 residues. Germline assignment: CDR1 SQVTM and CDR2 ANQGSEA. The CDR3 protein is CSVEPGLAGGNSYNEQFF. The CDR3 coding sequence is TGCAGCGTTGAACCCGGACTAGCGGGAGGAAACTCCTACAATGAGCAGTTCTTC.

This rearrangement joins TRBV5-4 to TRBJ1-2; D possibly corresponds to TRBD1 (6 bases). Trimming stripped 1 base from V and 4 bases from J, with 20 bases between. The CDR3 extends over 17 amino acids. Germline loops: CDR1 SGHNT, CDR2 YYREEE (reference sequence). The CDR3 reads CASSLPRVGAISYGYTF. CDR3 bases: TGTGCCAGCAGCTTGCCACGGGTGGGGGCGATCAGCTATGGCTACACCTTC.

The chain uses TRBV19 and TRBJ2-5; the D is unclear. CDR3 size: 15 residues. V was shortened by 5 bases and J by 2 bases, with 15 bases between the two germline ends. The germline V gene encodes CDR1 LNHDA and CDR2 SQIVND (reference sequence). CDR3 in amino acids: CASSSRQALQETQYF. As DNA, the CDR3 is TGTGCCAGTAGTTCCCGACAAGCCCTTCAAGAGACCCAGTACTTC.

The genes are TRBV29-1 and TRBJ2-1; D ambiguous. The germline V and J ends were trimmed by 4 bases and 0 bases, with 13 bases remaining between them. CDR1 is SQVTM, CDR2 ANQGSEA, per germline. This CDR3 contains 15 residues. In DNA form, the CDR3 reads TGCAGCGTTGTAGGCCCACTTAGCTCCTACAATGAGCAGTTCTTC. Amino acids: CSVVGPLSSYNEQFF.

CDR3 region: CASSLAQGQGNTEAFF. DNA for the CDR3: TGTGCCAGCAGCTTAGCACAGGGACAGGGGAACACTGAAGCTTTCTTT. This chain uses TRBV7-6 with TRBJ1-1; TRBD1 agrees at 9 bases. This CDR3 has 16 residues. V lost 0 bases and J lost 1; bases outside the gene matches: 3. Germline CDR1 reads SGHVS; CDR2 reads FNYEAQ.

Only one count was recorded for this clone. The rearrangement uses TRBV7-9 and TRBJ2-5; 9 bases map to TRBD1. The J call may be faulty, since TRBJ2-7 better matches the DNA end. The V gene's germline CDR1 is SEHNR and CDR2 FQNEAQ (reference sequence). This CDR3 has 15 residues. CDR3 bases: TGTGCCAGCAGCTCACTCGACAGGGGGGACTACGAGCAGTACTTC. Translation: CASSSLDRGDYEQYF.